Given below is one T cell receptor beta chain in context. This clone has a handful of counts. Its antigen specificity is not known. Base qualities are missing; no much larger clone stands one base away. What this sample's time point label stands for: baseline before first vaccination. The vaccinee samples were drawn from two UK trials, COV001 and COV002, one of which was a single-blind randomized controlled phase 2/3 trial testing AZD1222 (ChAdOx1 nCoV-19) in healthy adults. Trial participant PBMC samples were collected at day 0 and day 28 after the second dose for TCRbeta chain sequencing. This specimen comes from a study of T cell responses to AZD1222 COVID-19 vaccine (dated by TCRdb to the early 2020s). For the wider study: AZD1222 recipients with second doses at about 4 weeks or about 12 weeks were pooled, because spike-specific TCR depth and breadth did not differ between schedules. Trial participants were enrolled into age subgroups of 18-55, 56-69 and 70-plus years, which contained about 160, 30 and 59 TCR-sequenced participants, respectively. A total of 230 to 250 trial participants underwent TCR sequencing, of whom about 210 received two doses of AZD1222 and roughly 25 received two doses of the MenACWY control vaccine. The paper's findings and limits, for the study overall: Reportedly, almost half of the unique spike-specific TCRs recognized epitopes lying outside the regions that are mutated in the B.1.351 and B.1.1.7 variants. Conclusions about previously exposed vaccinees were limited because only six AZD1222 recipients were SARS-CoV-2 seropositive at baseline. In the small 56-69-year group, the increase in depth fell short of significance, most likely because of low power. After two AZD1222 doses, both the breadth and the depth of spike-specific TCRs were significantly higher than at day 0 and than in MenACWY recipients. The vaccine-associated CD4 TCRs covered the entire spike protein, and the dominant responses fell in regions 160-218 and 743-854. Participants were mostly white British and included more females than males, and it was suggested by the authors that clonal diversity may have been underestimated. Because no day 14 peak-response samples were available, the repertoires could be characterized only after the peak T cell response.

The germline V gene (reference sequence) provides CDR1 LNHDA and CDR2 SQIVND. Inclusive of the bounding cysteine and phenylalanine, the CDR3 is 17 residues long. Kept here is only the CDR3 DNA, which spans 51 bases and is read in frame from base 1. The junction carries 19 bases between V and J, which are trimmed by 5 bases and 0 bases respectively. The CDR3 regions of human TCRbeta chains were subjected to immunosequencing. The authors' pipeline ran thus. Repertoire TCRs were matched against a reference library of SARS-CoV-2-specific TCRs generated with the MIRA antigen-specificity platform. Breadth meant the fraction of unique TCRs that were SARS-CoV-2-associated, whereas depth meant the fraction of total T cells that were SARS-CoV-2-associated. Using the MIRA data, each spike-specific TCR was mapped to the spike region that the TCR reacts to and placed in a CD4 or CD8 class. Log10-transformed breadth and depth values were compared by one-way ANOVA with Sidak's multiple comparisons tests. In TCRdb, the immuneACCESS table is reduced to in-frame sequences with V and J assigned. These tables do not hold every clone; where another copy was compared, an unresolved V gene accounts for under half, and the others remain unexplained. That table is the source of V, J and clone size, and D and trimming were worked out from the DNA. This sample holds some 150,000 clones; 70% to 90% were observed only once. Over 13% of the sample lies in the top ten.

The sample here was peripheral blood, taken on day 0 of AZD1222 vaccination. This receptor was taken from an adult in good health. The rearranged segments are TRBV19 and TRBJ1-1; the best D guess is TRBD1, with 5 bases matching. The CDR3 region reads CASSPPTPQVVNTEAFF. In nucleotide form, the sequence is TGTGCCAGTAGTCCGCCTACCCCACAGGTGGTGAACACTGAAGCTTTCTTT.